This T cell receptor (beta chain) originates from a study of OX40 agonist ivuxolimab in advanced cancers. Study context: The drug used for patients, ivuxolimab, was an agonistic anti-OX40 (CD134) antibody. Findings and caveats of the study: Some patients without response likewise showed low normalized clonal expansion. CD4+ T cells averaged fewer expanded clones than CD8+ T cells. Clonal expansion from baseline to week 6 occurred in both CD4+ and CD8+ T cells.

The sample holds one count of this clone. What it binds is unknown. The CDR3 has 15 amino acids. With 3 bases clipped from V and 4 bases from J, the junction kept 8 bases outside the gene matches. Germline CDR1 reads MDHEN; CDR2 reads SYDVKM. Produced via immunoSEQ multiplex PCR; TCRdb's table is partial and in-frame only. In the table there are some 39,000 clones, roughly 90% of which are singletons. This receptor was identified in an adult with an advanced solid tumor such as melanoma, head and neck, liver or kidney cancer. The chain recombines TRBV28 with TRBJ2-7; the match to TRBD1 covers 8 bases. The sample in question was CD4+ or CD8+ T cells sorted from blood, obtained in a trial of the OX40 agonist ivuxolimab. The CDR3 reads CASSFLGTGGYEQYF. The CDR3 coding sequence is TGTGCCAGCAGTTTCCTGGGGACAGGCGGGTACGAGCAGTACTTC.